One T cell receptor (beta chain) is described in this entry. Clones were sequenced by immunoSEQ multiplex PCR, and TCRdb holds only the in-frame ones, with some missing. This repertoire shows approximately 200,000 clones, 94% found once; its top ten account for around 0.8%. The data belong to a study of blood T cell repertoires in COVID-19. The CDR3 totals 14 residues. V was clipped by 5 bases and J by 0 bases, with 8 bases between them. Germline V CDR1 and CDR2: MGHRA, YSYEKL. This TCR derives from a man aged 25-45 years with COVID-19, enrolled during active disease. The chain carries TRBV4-1 and TRBJ2-1; no clear D. The sample comprised peripheral blood. The CDR3: CASSSPSSYNEQFF. In DNA, the CDR3 is TGCGCCAGCAGCTCCCCGAGCTCCTACAATGAGCAGTTCTTC.